Presented here are 21 T cell receptor beta chains from one specimen sequenced in a study of blood T cells in healthy people across ages. Together with a sample-barcoded 5' primer, a J-beta primer mix was included in a second PCR lasting roughly 7 to 11 cycles. TCRdb ran MiXCR on the 5' RACE reads and lists one entry per CDR3 protein. Among about 1.5 million distinct CDR3 sequences listed, about 42% were seen once. The sample comprised blood. These receptor sequences come from a woman aged 18-29 years in good health.

The chain recombines TRBV30 with TRBJ2-1; 10 bases are shared with TRBD2. This CDR3 comprises 14 residues. CDR1 is GTSNPN, CDR2 SVGIG, per germline (reference sequence). V shed 5 bases and J 4 bases; nucleotides not matched to a gene: 5. CDR3 sequence (DNA): TGTGCCTGGGGGTGGACTAGCGGTTACAATGAGCAGTTCTTC. Translation gives CAWGWTSGYNEQFF.

The V call is TRBV6-5, the J call TRBJ2-7; D is tentatively TRBD1 or TRBD2 (5 bases each). The V end was cut by 9 bases, the J end by 0 bases, with 15 bases between. Germline V lookup: CDR1 MNHEY, CDR2 SVGAGI. This CDR3 is 14 amino acids long. The CDR3 spells CASGLWGSSYEQYF. As DNA, the CDR3 is TGTGCCAGTGGGTTGTGGGGGTCCTCCTACGAGCAGTACTTC.

CDR3 amino acids: CATSGYPGDRGLVTEAFF. The CDR3 region has the DNA TGTGCCACCAGCGGATACCCTGGGGACAGGGGGCTCGTCACTGAAGCTTTCTTT. The chain recombines TRBV15 with TRBJ1-1, with 12 bases fitting TRBD1. The germline CDR1 and CDR2 sequences are LNHNV and YYDKDF (reference sequence). V dropped 5 bases and J dropped 4; count of bases not matched to a gene: 14. CDR3 length: 18 residues.

This clonotype is a singleton in its sample. The chain links TRBV7-9 to TRBJ2-5, with 12 bases identical to TRBD2. The J segment lost 11 bases and the V segment lost 0 bases, leaving 7 bases of the junction unmatched. The CDR3 spans 15 residues. Germline assignment: CDR1 SEHNR and CDR2 FQNEAQ (reference sequence). CDR3 sequence (DNA): TGTGCCAGCAGCTTAGCCCGACTAGCGGGGGATGAGCAGTACTTC. It is translated as CASSLARLAGDEQYF.

V is TRBV20-1 and J is TRBJ2-3; 7 bases match TRBD1. The CDR3 consists of 13 residues. V dropped 6 bases and J dropped 1; count of bases not matched to a gene: 4. Germline assignment: CDR1 DFQATT and CDR2 SNEGSKA (reference sequence). The CDR3: CSARTGRTDTQYF. Written as DNA, the CDR3 is TGCAGTGCAAGGACAGGTCGCACAGATACGCAGTATTTT.

Points on this clonotype: Being one base from a much bigger clone, this may be a read error. The chain links TRBV5-1 to TRBJ2-7; D may be TRBD1 or TRBD2 (5 bases each). The CDR3 has 16 amino acids. The V gene's germline CDR1 is SGHRS and CDR2 YFSETQ. Trimming took off 3 bases at V and 0 bases at J, with 16 bases between the two ends. CDR3 loop: CASSSPGRATSYEQYF. In DNA, the CDR3 is TGCGCCAGCAGCTCCCCGGGACGGGCAACCTCCTACGAGCAGTACTTC.

This clonotype was recorded a few times. The gene calls are TRBV5-1 and TRBJ2-3; tentatively, D is TRBD1 (5 bases). Germline V gene lookup returns CDR1 SGHRS and CDR2 YFSETQ. Deletions cut 4 bases from V and 5 bases from J, with 14 bases between. The CDR3 is 14 amino acids. The CDR3 coding sequence is TGCGCCAGCAGCCTTGACAGCACCAAAGATACGCAGTATTTT. Encoded protein: CASSLDSTKDTQYF.

A remark on this clonotype: This clone may be a read error of a much larger clone one base away. The V and J genes are TRBV6-6 and TRBJ2-1; D unresolved. The germline V gene encodes CDR1 MNHNY and CDR2 SVGAGI (reference sequence). This CDR3 has 12 amino acids. The CDR3 loop reads CAGSSGPDEQFF. For the CDR3, the DNA is TGTGCCGGCAGTTCCGGGCCTGATGAGCAGTTCTTC.

The J gene is TRBJ2-5, the V gene TRBV2, with unresolved D. CDR3 length: 15 amino acids. Germline lookup yields CDR1 SNHLY and CDR2 FYNNEI. Deletions cut 7 bases from V and 2 bases from J, with 17 bases between. The CDR3 DNA sequence: TGTGCCAGCACCTCACCGCAGATATTTCAAGAGACCCAGTACTTC. Its protein product is CASTSPQIFQETQYF.

The J gene is TRBJ2-1, the V gene TRBV5-1, with 8 bases that match TRBD1. The DNA end is a closer match to TRBJ2-7, so the J assignment may be wrong. Germline V gene lookup returns CDR1 SGHRS and CDR2 YFSETQ. CDR3 length: 16 residues. CDR3 in amino acids: CASSDTGTGSYNEQYF. In nucleotides, the CDR3 is TGCGCCAGCAGCGATACCGGGACAGGTTCCTACAATGAGCAGTACTTC.

This clonotype was found a few times. The chain joins TRBV7-8 to TRBJ1-1; D is uncertain. V shed 5 bases and J shed 0 bases, with 10 bases lying between them. The CDR3 covers 14 residues. Germline CDR1 is SGHVS and CDR2 is FQNEAQ. CDR3 residues: CASSTRVLNTEAFF. The CDR3 DNA reads TGTGCCAGCAGCACACGAGTGCTGAACACTGAAGCTTTCTTT.

The chain has TRBV30 and TRBJ2-5; no clear D gene. The germline V and J ends were trimmed by 4 bases and 2 bases, with 14 bases remaining between them. The CDR3 has 14 amino acids. Germline CDR1 reads GTSNPN; CDR2 reads SVGIG (reference sequence). Here the CDR3 DNA reads TGTGCCTGGACGGGCACCACCTATCAAGAGACCCAGTACTTC. It is translated as CAWTGTTYQETQYF. Based on the CDR3 plus reference TRBV30 and TRBJ2-5, the full variable domain is SQTIHQWPATLVQPVGSPLSLECTVEGTSNPNLYWYRQAAGRGLQLLFYSVGIGQISSEVPQNLSASRPQDRQFILSSKKLLLSDSGFYLCAWTGTTYQETQYFGPGTRLLVL.

With regard to this clonotype: No conserved phenylalanine or tryptophan ends this CDR3, so it is likely a read error. V and J are TRBV28 and TRBJ2-3, with 11 bases identical to TRBD2. Germline V lookup: CDR1 MDHEN, CDR2 SYDVKM. The V and J ends lost 4 bases and 0 bases, in that order; junction bases with no gene match: 6. The CDR3 runs 17 residues. This chain's CDR3 is CASSSLLAGVSTDTQYS. Written as DNA, the CDR3 is TGTGCCAGCAGTTCGCTACTAGCGGGAGTTAGCACAGATACGCAGTATTCT.

This clonotype came up a few times. This chain links TRBV27 with TRBJ2-5; D might be TRBD2 (6 bases). CDR3 size: 18 residues. Trimming removed 5 bases from V and 5 bases from J, with 27 bases in between. The germline CDR1 and CDR2 sequences are MNHEY and SMNVEV (reference sequence). The CDR3 sequence: CASSVKSGTPGVGETQYF. DNA for the CDR3: TGTGCCAGCAGTGTAAAATCCGGGACTCCGGGGGTTGGGGAGACCCAGTACTTC.

This chain uses TRBV5-1 with TRBJ1-1; no definite D call. In germline, CDR1 is SGHRS, CDR2 YFSETQ. This CDR3 has 13 residues. Between the trimmed V and J ends, which lost 1 base and 1 base, there was a span of 5 bases. CDR3 sequence: CASSLNENTEAFF. The CDR3 nucleotides are TGCGCCAGCAGCTTGAACGAGAACACTGAAGCTTTCTTT.

The J gene is TRBJ2-1, the V gene TRBV27; D gene ambiguous. Trimming took 5 bases from V and 0 from J, leaving 20 bases between them. This CDR3 is built from 18 residues. The V gene's germline CDR1 is MNHEY and CDR2 SMNVEV (reference sequence). The CDR3 here is CASSPTPVWVSSYNEQFF. The CDR3 DNA reads TGTGCCAGCAGTCCGACCCCTGTTTGGGTAAGCTCCTACAATGAGCAGTTCTTC.

The chain links TRBV5-5 to TRBJ2-5; 7 nucleotides align to TRBD2. The J segment lost 4 bases and the V segment lost 1 base, leaving 4 bases of the junction unmatched. Germline V gene lookup returns CDR1 SGHKS and CDR2 YYEKEE (reference sequence). The CDR3 is made up of 14 amino acids. CDR3 bases: TGTGCCAGCAGCTTGATGGGGGAGGGAGAGACCCAGTACTTC. Its protein is CASSLMGEGETQYF.

The gene calls are TRBV12-3 or TRBV12-4 and TRBJ2-1; 7 nucleotides align to TRBD2. V gave up 6 bases and J gave up 6 bases; unmatched junction bases: 11. CDR3 length equals 15 residues. CDR3 nucleotide sequence: TGTGCCAGCAGACGGGCGGGGGAGGAGGCCAATGAGCAGTTCTTC. Its protein is CASRRAGEEANEQFF.

The chain carries TRBV11-2 and TRBJ1-4; 7 nucleotides agree with TRBD1. The J segment lost 3 bases and the V segment lost 4 bases, leaving 8 bases of the junction unmatched. This CDR3 is 16 amino acids long. CDR1 and CDR2 from the germline V gene are SGHAT and FQNNGV. Here the CDR3 reads CASSSNRGRPNEKLFF. In nucleotides, the CDR3 is TGTGCCAGCAGCTCGAACAGGGGTCGGCCTAATGAAAAACTGTTTTTT.

The chain carries TRBV4-2 and TRBJ2-1; TRBD2 agrees at 7 bases. With 1 base clipped from V and 7 bases from J, the junction kept 10 bases outside the gene matches. This CDR3 comprises 16 residues. Germline assignment: CDR1 LGHNA and CDR2 YNFKEQ. CDR3 nucleotides: TGTGCCAGCAGCCAAGTCGCGGGAGTGTCGAAGAATGAGCAGTTCTTC. This codes for CASSQVAGVSKNEQFF.

The rearrangement uses TRBV20-1 and TRBJ2-4; TRBD1 is a possible D gene (5 bases). The germline gives CDR1 DFQATT, CDR2 SNEGSKA (reference sequence). V gave up 5 bases and J gave up 1 base, with 15 bases separating them. The CDR3 consists of 15 residues. The DNA of the CDR3 is TGCAGTGCTGGGTCCGCAGGGTGGGCCAAAAACATTCAGTACTTC. Translated: CSAGSAGWAKNIQYF.